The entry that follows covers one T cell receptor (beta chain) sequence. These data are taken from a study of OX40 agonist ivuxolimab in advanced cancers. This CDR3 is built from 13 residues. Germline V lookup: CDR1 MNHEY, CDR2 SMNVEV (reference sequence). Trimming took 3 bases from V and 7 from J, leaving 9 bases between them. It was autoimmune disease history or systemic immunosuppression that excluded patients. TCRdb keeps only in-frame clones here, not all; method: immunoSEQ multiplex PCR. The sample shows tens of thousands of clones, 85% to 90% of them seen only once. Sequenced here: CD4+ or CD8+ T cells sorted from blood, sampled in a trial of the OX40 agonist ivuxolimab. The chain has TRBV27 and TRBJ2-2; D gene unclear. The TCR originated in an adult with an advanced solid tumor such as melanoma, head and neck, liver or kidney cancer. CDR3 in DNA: TGTGCCAGCAGTTTCGCATACAACGGGGAGCTGTTTTTT. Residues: CASSFAYNGELFF.